Below are 21 T cell receptor beta chains sequenced from a single sample in a study of blood T cell repertoires in COVID-19. Libraries were prepared by immunoSEQ multiplex PCR; TCRdb keeps only in-frame clonotypes and omits some of them. There are a few hundred thousand clones in the sample; roughly 90% occur only once, and 3% lies in the top ten. Source material: peripheral blood. The source is a woman between 25 and 40 years old with COVID-19, enrolled during active disease.

J is TRBJ2-4 and V is TRBV5-1, with a weak D call TRBD2 (5 bases). Germline V gene sequence: CDR1 SGHRS, CDR2 YFSETQ. Trimming took off 7 bases at V and 0 bases at J, with 11 bases between the two ends. This CDR3 comprises 14 residues. In DNA form, the CDR3 reads TGCGCCAGCTCCGGGGATTTAGCCAAAAACATTCAGTACTTC. Amino acid sequence: CASSGDLAKNIQYF.

The table lists this clone with a few counts. This chain links TRBV18 with TRBJ1-5; TRBD1 matches 10 bases. V lost 6 bases to trimming and J lost 5 bases; unmatched junction nucleotides: 7. There are 15 residues in the CDR3. Germline V gene data show CDR1 as KGHSH and CDR2 as LQKENI. The CDR3 spells CASSPTGGRDQPQHF. The CDR3 DNA sequence: TGTGCCAGCTCTCCGACAGGGGGCAGAGATCAGCCCCAGCATTTT. Full variable domain (missing parts from reference TRBV18 and TRBJ1-5): NAGVMQNPRHLVRRRGQEARLRCSPMKGHSHVYWYRQLPEEGLKFMVYLQKENIIDESGMPKERFSAEFPKEGPSILRIQQVVRGDSAAYFCASSPTGGRDQPQHFGDGTRLSIL.

CDR3 protein: CASSSAGGVSYNEQFF. In DNA, the CDR3 is TGTGCCAGCAGCTCGGCGGGGGGGGTCTCCTACAATGAGCAGTTCTTC. This sequence joins TRBV11-3 and TRBJ2-1; 9 positions agree with TRBD2. The ends lost 4 bases at V and 0 bases at J; junction bases unmatched: 4. The CDR3 is made up of 16 amino acids. Per germline, CDR1 SGHNT and CDR2 YENEEA.

The CDR3 sequence is CASSQVGAPVAKNIQYF. The CDR3 nucleotides read TGTGCCAGCAGCCAAGTTGGAGCACCTGTAGCCAAAAACATTCAGTACTTC. This sequence joins TRBV3-1 (or the pseudogene TRBV3-2) and TRBJ2-4; D unclear. CDR1 is LGHDT and CDR2 is YNNKEL in the germline V gene (reference sequence). The V end was cut by 1 base, the J end by 0 bases, with 13 bases between. CDR3 length: 17 amino acids.

V usage is TRBV7-2 and J usage is TRBJ1-4, with a possible D match to TRBD1 (6 bases). Germline V CDR1 and CDR2: SGHTA, FQGNSA. The V end was cut by 4 bases, the J end by 7 bases, with 19 bases between. This CDR3 contains 16 residues. For the CDR3, the DNA is TGTGCCAGCAGCTACTATAACAGGGAGGGCAGTGAAAAACTGTTTTTT. The encoded protein is CASSYYNREGSEKLFF.

The chain recombines TRBV7-9 with TRBJ1-1; TRBD1 aligns across 7 bases. V shed 3 bases and J 6 bases; nucleotides not matched to a gene: 13. Germline CDR1 and CDR2: SEHNR and FQNEAQ (reference sequence). The CDR3 extends over 16 amino acids. CDR3 in DNA: TGTGCCAGCAGCTTCCCGACAGGGTTACCCACGTCTGAAGCTTTCTTT. As protein: CASSFPTGLPTSEAFF. The full variable domain, in which reference TRBV7-9 and TRBJ1-1 provide the parts outside the CDR3, is DTGVSQNPRHKITKRGQNVTFRCDPISEHNRLYWYRQTLGQGPEFLTYFQNEAQLEKSRLLSDRFSAERPKGSFSTLEIQRTEQGDSAMYLCASSFPTGLPTSEAFFGQGTRLTVV.

The V and J genes are TRBV7-6 and TRBJ2-3; TRBD2 matches 8 bases. The CDR3 is 19 residues long. The V gene end was trimmed by 0 bases and the J gene end by 1 base; junction bases not matched to a gene: 12. From germline, CDR1 is SGHVS and CDR2 FNYEAQ. The CDR3 spells CASSLAPEEWRGGTDTQYF. The CDR3 region has the DNA TGTGCCAGCAGCTTAGCGCCGGAGGAGTGGCGGGGGGGCACAGATACGCAGTATTTT. The full variable domain, rest sourced from reference TRBV7-6 and TRBJ2-3, is GAGVSQSPRYKVTKRGQDVALRCDPISGHVSLYWYRQALGQGPEFLTYFNYEAQQDKSGLPNDRFSAERPEGSISTLTIQRTEQRDSAMYRCASSLAPEEWRGGTDTQYFGPGTRLTVL.

The chain joins TRBV11-2 to TRBJ2-1, with 8 bases aligning to TRBD2. V shed 3 bases, J shed 8 bases, and the junction held 12 bases outside the gene matches. The CDR3 sequence is 16 residues long. Germline CDR1 is SGHAT and CDR2 is FQNNGV. CDR3 amino acids: CASSFVSGSGRDEQFF. As DNA, the CDR3 is TGTGCCAGCAGCTTCGTGAGCGGGAGCGGGAGAGATGAGCAGTTCTTC.

The chain joins TRBV7-2 to TRBJ2-7; TRBD2 matches at 9 bases. Germline V gene lookup returns CDR1 SGHTA and CDR2 FQGNSA. This CDR3 region has 15 residues. V lost 8 bases and J lost 5; bases outside the gene matches: 13. CDR3 nucleotide sequence: TGTGCCAGCTCCGCGGGAGGGGGAGGGCCCGACGAGCAGTACGTC. Its protein is CASSAGGGGPDEQYV.

The chain employs TRBV11-3 and TRBJ1-2; TRBD1 aligns across 9 bases. Germline V lookup: CDR1 SGHNT, CDR2 YENEEA. Trimming took 5 bases from V and 4 from J; bases not matched to a gene: 2. This CDR3 has 13 residues. For the CDR3, the DNA is TGTGCCAGCAGCCGGACAGGGGTCTATGGCTACACCTTC. Residues: CASSRTGVYGYTF.

V gene TRBV27 combines with J gene TRBJ1-6; D is uncertain. The length of the CDR3 is 15 residues. Germline V gene sequence: CDR1 MNHEY, CDR2 SMNVEV (reference sequence). Trimming cost V 3 bases and J 4 bases, with 10 bases left between them. CDR3: CASSFPRSYNSPLHF. In nucleotides, the CDR3 is TGTGCCAGCAGTTTCCCTCGGTCGTATAATTCACCCCTCCACTTT.

The V and J genes are TRBV7-2 and TRBJ2-1, with D hard to call. V lost 1 base to trimming and J lost 10 bases, with 5 bases between them. CDR1 is SGHTA and CDR2 is FQGNSA in the germline V gene. The CDR3 has 11 residues. The CDR3 loop is CASSLGQEQFF. Written as DNA, the CDR3 is TGTGCCAGCAGCTTAGGGCAGGAGCAGTTCTTC.

This chain joins TRBV5-1 and TRBJ2-3; 12 positions agree with TRBD2. The CDR3 loop spans 16 amino acids. Trimming cost V 2 bases and J 0 bases; bases outside gene matches: 1. Germline-derived CDR1 and CDR2 are SGHRS and YFSETQ. The CDR3 coding sequence is TGCGCCAGCAGCTTCGGGACTAGCGGGAGCACAGATACGCAGTATTTT. Its protein is CASSFGTSGSTDTQYF.

This clone is a singleton in its sample. V usage is TRBV10-3 and J usage is TRBJ2-2; 9 bases map to TRBD2. Losses at the gene ends were 4 bases for V and 6 bases for J; bases not matched to a gene: 12. The V gene's germline CDR1 is ENHRY and CDR2 SYGVKD. This CDR3 is 17 amino acids long. CDR3 in DNA: TGTGCCATCAGTGGTGGGGCCCGCGGGAGGGCCCCCGGGGAGCTGTTTTTT. Translating gives CAISGGARGRAPGELFF.

A word on this clone: The same CDR3 is also encoded by other DNA sequences in this sample. The rearrangement uses TRBV3-1 (or the pseudogene TRBV3-2) and TRBJ1-1, with D uncertain. This CDR3 spans 13 amino acids. Per germline, CDR1 LGHDT and CDR2 YNNKEL (reference sequence). Deletions cut 1 base from V and 1 base from J, with 4 bases between. The CDR3 DNA sequence: TGTGCCAGCAGCCAAGGGCAGAACACTGAAGCTTTCTTT. Translated, it gives CASSQGQNTEAFF.

The J gene is TRBJ2-1, the V gene TRBV3-1 (or the pseudogene TRBV3-2), with D tentatively TRBD2 (6 bases). This CDR3 has 15 amino acids. Germline assignment: CDR1 LGHDT and CDR2 YNNKEL (reference sequence). Trimming left V 1 base short and J 4 bases short, with 11 bases between. The DNA for the CDR3 is TGTGCCAGCAGCCAAGCAAGCGGGCTATACAATGAGCAGTTCTTC. Amino acid sequence: CASSQASGLYNEQFF.

This chain uses TRBV14 with TRBJ2-3; maybe TRBD1 (6 bases). The CDR3 contains 16 residues. CDR1 and CDR2 from the germline V gene are SGHDN and FVKESK. Trimming stripped 0 bases from V and 1 base from J, with 11 bases between. CDR3 DNA sequence: TGTGCCAGCAGCCAAGATCTGAACAGGGGCACAGATACGCAGTATTTT. Amino acids: CASSQDLNRGTDTQYF. Full variable domain (missing parts from reference TRBV14 and TRBJ2-3): EAGVTQFPSHSVIEKGQTVTLRCDPISGHDNLYWYRRVMGKEIKFLLHFVKESKQDESGMPNNRFLAERTGGTYSTLKVQPAELEDSGVYFCASSQDLNRGTDTQYFGPGTRLTVL.

The chain employs TRBV6-6 and TRBJ1-1; 9 bases match TRBD1. CDR3 size: 17 residues. Germline CDR1 and CDR2: MNHNY and SVGAGI (reference sequence). The V and J ends lost 5 bases and 0 bases, in that order; junction bases with no gene match: 10. CDR3 in DNA: TGTGCCAGCAGTCCCGGGACAGGGAGACGTATGAACACTGAAGCTTTCTTT. It specifies CASSPGTGRRMNTEAFF.

This chain connects TRBV7-9 to TRBJ2-2; D perhaps matches TRBD2 (6 bases). Trimming removed 5 bases from V and 6 bases from J, with 16 bases in between. CDR1 is SEHNR and CDR2 is FQNEAQ in the germline V gene (reference sequence). This CDR3 has 15 amino acids. CDR3 coding DNA: TGTGCCAGCAGCGAGACTGGCGGGGTTTCCGGGGAGCTGTTTTTT. This sequence encodes CASSETGGVSGELFF.

The rearrangement links TRBV5-4 to TRBJ1-1; D is unclear. The V gene's germline CDR1 is SGHNT and CDR2 YYREEE (reference sequence). The CDR3 runs to 17 residues. V lost 4 bases to trimming and J lost 1 base, with 20 bases between them. CDR3 region: CASSPRAGDSANTEAFF. In DNA, the CDR3 is TGTGCCAGCAGCCCCCGAGCCGGGGATTCCGCGAACACTGAAGCTTTCTTT. The variable domain in full, with the rest retrieved from reference TRBV5-4 and TRBJ1-1, is ETGVTQSPTHLIKTRGQQVTLRCSSQSGHNTVSWYQQALGQGPQFIFQYYREEENGRGNFPPRFSGLQFPNYSSELNVNALELDDSALYLCASSPRAGDSANTEAFFGQGTRLTVV.

This clone has just a few counts. The chain uses TRBV18 and TRBJ2-3; the match to TRBD2 covers 7 bases. There are 15 residues in the CDR3. CDR1 and CDR2 from the germline V gene are KGHSH and LQKENI. V lost 2 bases, J lost 2 bases, and 4 bases stayed unmatched. In nucleotides, the CDR3 is TGTGCCAGCTCACCAGGGACTATAAACACAGATACGCAGTATTTT. Protein sequence: CASSPGTINTDTQYF.